Listed here is a single TCR beta chain. From germline, CDR1 is LNHDA and CDR2 SQIVND (reference sequence). V dropped 4 bases and J dropped 1; count of bases not matched to a gene: 10. This CDR3 contains 17 residues. The sample is drawn from a study of blood T cell repertoires in COVID-19. Turning to the study itself: The United States, Italy and Spain were the sources of the acute and convalescent COVID-19 samples. PBMCs, B-cell-depleted T cells, or T cells were the source of the cDNA or gDNA that made up the material.

Libraries were prepared by immunoSEQ multiplex PCR; TCRdb keeps only in-frame clonotypes and omits some of them. Counted here are 290,000 or so clones, approximately 86% occurring once; the ten biggest clones make up 1.3%. This TCR derives from a man between 65 and 85 years old with acute or convalescent COVID-19. The V gene is TRBV19, the J gene TRBJ2-3; TRBD2 matches at 8 bases. The sample comprised peripheral blood. The CDR3 DNA sequence: TGTGCCAGTAGTACCCTCCGGAGCGGGAGTGGCACAGATACGCAGTATTTT. Translated: CASSTLRSGSGTDTQYF. Full variable domain (rest looked up from reference TRBV19 and TRBJ2-3): DGGITQSPKYLFRKEGQNVTLSCEQNLNHDAMYWYRQDPGQGLRLIYYSQIVNDFQKGDIAEGYSVSREKKESFPLTVTSAQKNPTAFYLCASSTLRSGSGTDTQYFGPGTRLTVL.